The 8 T cell receptor beta chains below were found in one sample sequenced in a study of blood T cells in healthy people across ages (dated by TCRdb to 2013 to 2016). Libraries were made using 5' RACE. The reads were generated on an Illumina HiSeq 2500. The second PCR ran for about 6 to 12 cycles and used a J-beta primer mix along with a sample-barcoded 5' primer. TCRdb applied fastp at Q25 and MiXCR to the public reads, then kept only in-frame beta chains. Every distinct CDR3 protein forms one entry, paired with its most common genes and DNA. The table for this sample lists roughly 1.5 million distinct CDR3 sequences; 35% to 45% of them were counted only once. The ten top clones hold approximately 4.1% of the sample. The sample was blood. The source of these receptors is a woman between 18 and 30 years old in good health.

The chain carries TRBV28 and TRBJ1-5; D remains ambiguous. This CDR3 is 13 amino acids long. The V and J ends lost 8 bases and 6 bases respectively, with 14 bases between them. Looked up from germline, CDR1 is MDHEN and CDR2 is SYDVKM. The CDR3 sequence: CASVTGSAQPQHF. CDR3 bases: TGTGCCAGCGTCACGGGGTCGGCTCAGCCCCAGCATTTT.

CDR3: CASSWSGPGGGYTF. DNA of the CDR3: TGTGCCAGCAGTTGGTCCGGGCCCGGTGGCGGCTACACCTTC. The rearrangement uses TRBV27 and TRBJ1-2; D unclear. V lost 4 bases, J lost 8 bases, and 17 bases lay in between. The CDR3 covers 14 residues. The germline CDR1 and CDR2 sequences are MNHEY and SMNVEV (reference sequence).

On this clonotype: Germline is not matched at one junction end, which may reflect a read error. The chain is built from TRBV3-1 and TRBJ2-1, with D maybe TRBD2 (6 bases). The CDR3 sequence is 14 residues long. The germline gives CDR1 LGHDT, CDR2 YNNKEL (reference sequence). CDR3 amino acids: CASTHRDSNNEQFF. The CDR3 DNA sequence: TGTGCCAGCACCCACCGGGACTCCAACAATGAGCAGTTCTTC.

This clonotype has a handful of counts. This chain uses TRBV3-1 with TRBJ1-2; TRBD1 is a possible D gene (6 bases). Trimming pared 0 bases from V and 1 base from J, leaving 12 bases between. Looked up from germline, CDR1 is LGHDT and CDR2 is YNNKEL (reference sequence). The CDR3 is 16 residues long. CDR3 nucleotide sequence: TGTGCCAGCAGCCAAGATGGGGGGCGACGTAACTATGGCTACACCTTC. Residues: CASSQDGGRRNYGYTF.

Concerning this clonotype: This may be a read error, as it is one base from a much larger clone. The chain uses TRBV29-1 and TRBJ2-3; D uncertain. Trimming left V 8 bases short and J 2 bases short, with 17 bases between. The CDR3 is 14 amino acids. CDR1 SQVTM and CDR2 ANQGSEA come from the germline V gene. CDR3 protein: CSRAAGDYTDTQYF. CDR3 DNA sequence: TGCAGCCGGGCGGCAGGCGATTACACAGATACGCAGTATTTT.

The rearrangement joins TRBV6-6 to TRBJ1-2, with a possible D match to TRBD1 (5 bases). Per germline, CDR1 MNHNY and CDR2 SVGAGI (reference sequence). V was shortened by 5 bases and J by 4 bases, with 11 bases between the two germline ends. The CDR3 runs 13 residues. The CDR3 here is CASSDFGTYGYTF. The CDR3 coding sequence is TGTGCCAGCAGTGACTTTGGGACCTATGGCTACACCTTC.

The chain links TRBV6-5 to TRBJ1-1, with a possible D match to TRBD1 (6 bases). V lost 6 bases and J 0 bases, leaving 11 bases between the germline ends. This CDR3 is built from 14 residues. Germline CDR1 MNHEY, CDR2 SVGAGI. CDR3 sequence (DNA): TGTGCCAGCAGAGAGGACAGAGTGAACACTGAAGCTTTCTTT. Its protein product is CASREDRVNTEAFF.

This clonotype appeared once. V and J are TRBV5-1 and TRBJ2-6; no clear D gene. V was cut by 0 bases and J by 1 base, with 11 bases left in between. Germline V gene lookup returns CDR1 SGHRS and CDR2 YFSETQ. The CDR3 has 17 residues. As DNA, the CDR3 is TGCGCCAGCAGCTTGGCCAGCCACTCATCTGGGGCCAACGTCCTGACTTTC. Encoded protein: CASSLASHSSGANVLTF.